What follows describes a single TCR beta chain. Its target is not known. These data are taken from a study of cytomegalovirus exposure and HLA in healthy donors. The wider study: A prior analysis found more than 90 million unique TCR beta sequences from approximately 190 million T cells. Study-level points and caveats: Across donors, sequencing depth was assumed by presence/absence analyses to be roughly uniform. Analyzed later, association rates of TCRs varied across HLA loci, with DRB1 most and HLA-C fewest.

The V gene lost 5 bases and the J gene lost 10 bases, with 18 bases spanning the gap. CDR3 size: 15 residues. The germline V gene has CDR1 SEHNR and CDR2 FQNEAQ (reference sequence). 60 Vbeta and 13 Jbeta primers were used in PCR. TCRdb's table, derived via immunoSEQ multiplex PCR, lists solely in-frame clones and lacks some. The sample includes almost 40,000 clones. The material sequenced was PBMCs. The origin of this receptor is a woman aged 25 to 39 in good health and CMV-seropositive. The genes are TRBV7-9 and TRBJ1-6, with a weak D call TRBD1 (5 bases). The CDR3 loop is CASSPSRQGESPLHF. The CDR3 region has the DNA TGTGCCAGCAGCCCCTCCCGGCAGGGTGAGTCACCCCTCCACTTT.